Sequencing of this T cell receptor beta chain was carried out in a study of shared clonotypes between healthy human individuals. About the research overall: Every donor yielded three CD4 naive, three CD4 memory, two CD8 naive and one CD8 memory plate.

Donation came from healthy HIV-negative adults that had no recent acute infections or vaccinations. Splitting of each subset's genomic DNA was done evenly across several immunoSEQ plates. DNA at 200 ng, about 30,000 T cell genomes, went into sorted-subset replicate PCRs. This table comes from immunoSEQ multiplex PCR, and its TCRdb copy is limited to in-frame clones, with some not included. This table holds hundreds of thousands of clones, around 72% found once. Germline values: CDR1 SGHVS, CDR2 FNYEAQ. The V end lost 2 bases, the J end lost 10 bases, and 12 bases lay between the germline ends. The CDR3 is made up of 13 amino acids.

The origin of this receptor is a man aged 25-40 years in good health. V gene TRBV7-6 combines with J gene TRBJ2-1; D is possibly TRBD2 (6 bases). Sequenced sample: memory CD4+ T cells sorted from blood. Subset noted: CD45RA-negative fraction. The CDR3 reads CASSLSGAGEQFF. CDR3 DNA sequence: TGTGCCAGCAGCTTAAGTGGGGCGGGAGAGCAGTTCTTC.